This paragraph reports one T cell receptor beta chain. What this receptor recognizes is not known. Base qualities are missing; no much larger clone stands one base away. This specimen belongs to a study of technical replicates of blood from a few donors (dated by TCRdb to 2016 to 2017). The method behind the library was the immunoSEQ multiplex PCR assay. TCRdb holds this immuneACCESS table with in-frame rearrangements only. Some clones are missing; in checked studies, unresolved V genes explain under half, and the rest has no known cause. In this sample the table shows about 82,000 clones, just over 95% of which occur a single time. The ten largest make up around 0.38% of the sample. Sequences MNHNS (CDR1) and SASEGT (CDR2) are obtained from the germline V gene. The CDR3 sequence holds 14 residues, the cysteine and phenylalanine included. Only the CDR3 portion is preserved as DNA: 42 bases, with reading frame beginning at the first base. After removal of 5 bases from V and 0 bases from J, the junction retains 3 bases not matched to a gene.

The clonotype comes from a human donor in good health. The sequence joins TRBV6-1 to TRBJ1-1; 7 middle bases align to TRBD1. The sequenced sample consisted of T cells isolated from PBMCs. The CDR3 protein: CASSLGQLNTEAFF. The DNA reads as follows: TGTGCCAGCAGTTTGGGACAGCTGAACACTGAAGCTTTCTTT.